This T cell receptor (beta chain) was sequenced in a study of blood T cell repertoires in COVID-19. A Seattle source enrolled patients during active infection and followed them longitudinally. Study processing details: Cell counts per sample came from amplifying reference gene primers. Data came from immunoSEQ multiplex PCR; TCRdb stores just in-frame clones and leaves some out. From that table come the V and J calls and clone size; the DNA was used to work out D and trimming. The table lists 300,000 to 350,000 clones, about 93% of them singletons, with more than 6% in the top ten. This clone was detected many times. Material for sequencing was peripheral blood. The source is a woman younger than 45 with COVID-19, enrolled during active disease.

The DNA for the CDR3 is TGTGCCAGCAGTTCCTCAGCGGGAGGCGGCGCAGATACGCAGTATTTT. Its translation is CASSSSAGGGADTQYF. The gene calls are TRBV7-3 and TRBJ2-3; TRBD2 aligns across 9 bases. V was pared by 6 bases and J by 4 bases, with 11 bases of the junction left unmatched. Germline V gene lookup returns CDR1 SGHTA and CDR2 FQGTGA. This CDR3 has 16 residues.